The clone carrying this T cell receptor beta chain counts as medium-sized. TCRdb itself ran the reads through MiXCR, one entry per CDR3 protein. The sample shows around 1,800 distinct CDR3 sequences, roughly 15% of them seen only once. The sample belongs to a study of liver allograft versus peripheral blood T cells. Study-wide background: Recipients' peripheral blood supplied the T cell receptor repertoires against which those in transplanted livers were compared.

Trimming stripped 5 bases from V and 4 bases from J, with 11 bases between. The germline CDR1 and CDR2 sequences are SGHNT and YENEEA. The CDR3 length is 14 residues. This sequence joins TRBV11-3 and TRBJ2-2; the D is unclear. The sequence was collected from a human patient who had a liver transplant. Some T cells may be graft donor cells. The CDR3 DNA sequence: TGTGCCAGCAGCACCTTTCGCCCCACCGGGGAGCTGTTTTTT. It specifies CASSTFRPTGELFF.